This T cell receptor (beta chain) was sequenced for a study of long-term antiretroviral therapy in people with HIV. Running of the v3.0 immunoSEQ assay took place at survey level. Assay used: immunoSEQ multiplex PCR; TCRdb lists only in-frame clones, some missing. The sample contains under 25,000 clones, more than 70% of which appear only once. Germline V gives CDR1 ENHRY, CDR2 SYGVKD. J lost 4 bases, V lost 0 bases, and 10 bases had no gene match. The CDR3 contains 18 residues. This sample comprised unsorted PBMCs, obtained 1.3 years after starting antiretroviral therapy. This clonotype originated in a man aged 55 to 70 with HIV. The chain is built from TRBV10-3 and TRBJ2-3; 10 nucleotides line up with TRBD2. In DNA, the CDR3 is TGTGCCATCAGTGAGTCAATTTCAGCGGGAGGGCCGGCAGATACGCAGTATTTT. Its protein is CAISESISAGGPADTQYF.